Shown below are 17 T cell receptor beta chains from a single sample sequenced in a study of CD8+ T cells in alopecia areata. Treatment described: oral pan-JAK inhibitor, 5-10 mg twice daily. The sequencing template was cDNA reverse transcribed from extracted RNA. Sequencing was performed with immunoSEQ multiplex PCR; in TCRdb, only in-frame clones are kept and a portion is missing. Of about 180,000 clones listed, 51% are singletons. The sequenced sample was CD8+ T cells sorted from blood, obtained at approximately week 52, from a patient treated with tofacitinib. The receptors were sampled from a human donor with alopecia areata.

This chain connects TRBV29-1 to TRBJ1-2; 10 bases are a match to TRBD1. The V gene end was trimmed by 6 bases and the J gene end by 5 bases; junction bases not matched to a gene: 9. The CDR3 length is 14 residues. Germline lookup yields CDR1 SQVTM and CDR2 ANQGSEA. CDR3 DNA sequence: TGCAGCGTGTGGGACAGGGGATCGCAGTATGGCTACACCTTC. Translation gives CSVWDRGSQYGYTF.

This rearrangement joins TRBV19 to TRBJ1-2; the D gene is possibly TRBD1 (5 bases). CDR1 LNHDA and CDR2 SQIVND come from the germline V gene (reference sequence). V lost 6 bases, J lost 0 bases, and 14 bases lay in between. CDR3 length: 15 amino acids. The CDR3 nucleotides read TGTGCCAGTAGCCCGTTCAGGGCAGCTAACTATGGCTACACCTTC. The encoded protein is CASSPFRAANYGYTF.

The chain recombines TRBV2 with TRBJ1-6, with D possibly being TRBD1 (5 bases). CDR1 is SNHLY and CDR2 is FYNNEI in the germline V gene. With 7 bases removed from V and 8 bases from J, the gap between germline ends came to 18 bases. The CDR3 is 15 amino acids. CDR3 loop: CASNPFEQADSPLHF. CDR3 bases: TGTGCCAGCAATCCATTCGAACAGGCCGATTCACCCCTCCACTTT.

This clone was observed a few times. The chain uses TRBV4-1 and TRBJ2-7; a weak D match, TRBD1 (5 bases). Germline V gives CDR1 MGHRA, CDR2 YSYEKL. This CDR3 contains 16 residues. Trimming left V 1 base short and J 0 bases short, with 13 bases between. This CDR3 reads CASSQVKGQASYEQYF. DNA of the CDR3: TGCGCCAGCAGCCAAGTCAAGGGGCAGGCCTCCTACGAGCAGTACTTC.

The rearrangement joins TRBV7-9 to TRBJ1-2, with a tentative D call TRBD1 (5 bases). The germline V gene has CDR1 SEHNR and CDR2 FQNEAQ (reference sequence). The CDR3 sequence is 12 residues long. Trimming shortened V by 8 bases and J by 2 bases, and 9 bases separated the two germline ends. CDR3 region: CASAGLNYGYTF. The DNA for the CDR3 is TGTGCCAGCGCGGGACTGAACTATGGCTACACCTTC.

This chain uses TRBV11-2 with TRBJ1-1; unclear D gene. CDR1 and CDR2 from the germline V gene are SGHAT and FQNNGV. V was cut by 1 base and J by 11 bases, with 14 bases left in between. This CDR3 contains 13 residues. CDR3 coding DNA: TGTGCCAGCAGCTTAGGACCGGTCTTCGGGGCTTTCTTT. Its translation is CASSLGPVFGAFF. Full variable domain (remainder filled in from reference TRBV11-2 and TRBJ1-1): EAGVAQSPRYKIIEKRQSVAFWCNPISGHATLYWYQQILGQGPKLLIQFQNNGVVDDSQLPKDRFSAERLKGVDSTLKIQPAKLEDSAVYLCASSLGPVFGAFFGQGTRLTVV.

The CDR3 nucleotides read TGTGCCAGCAGCCCGCCTCTCTCGACTGAAGCTTTCTTT. It translates to CASSPPLSTEAFF. The rearrangement uses TRBV7-9 and TRBJ1-1, with D unclear. The CDR3 spans 13 residues. V gave up 5 bases and J gave up 5 bases, with 12 bases separating them. CDR1 and CDR2 from the germline V gene are SEHNR and FQNEAQ (reference sequence).

The gene calls are TRBV29-1 and TRBJ1-1; D perhaps matches TRBD1 (5 bases). Trimming stripped 0 bases from V and 5 bases from J, with 13 bases between. This CDR3 contains 14 residues. Germline V gives CDR1 SQVTM, CDR2 ANQGSEA. The CDR3 sequence is CSVEDLAGRTEAFF. CDR3 DNA: TGCAGCGTTGAAGATCTGGCAGGGCGGACTGAAGCTTTCTTT.

About this clone: At one boundary the junction diverges from the germline segment, which might be a read error. The chain is built from TRBV6-5 and TRBJ2-3, with 8 bases lining up with TRBD1. The CDR3 runs 15 residues. Per the germline V gene, CDR1 is MNHEY and CDR2 is SVGAGI. CDR3 residues: CASSFTGGRTVTQYF. The CDR3 bases are TGTGCCAGCAGTTTTACAGGGGGACGGACAGTTACGCAGTATTTT.

This clone showed up just a few times. The rearrangement joins TRBV7-2 to TRBJ2-7; D uncertain. Deletions cut 4 bases from V and 6 bases from J, with 10 bases between. Per germline, CDR1 SGHTA and CDR2 FQGNSA. The CDR3 length is 12 residues. The chain's CDR3 is CASSSSPSEQYF. The DNA of the CDR3 is TGTGCCAGCAGCTCATCCCCTTCCGAGCAGTACTTC.

In its sample, this clone was seen a few times. The chain has TRBV11-2 and TRBJ1-6; TRBD1 aligns across 7 bases. The CDR3 extends over 16 amino acids. V lost 1 base and J lost 3; bases outside the gene matches: 3. Germline V CDR1 and CDR2: SGHAT, FQNNGV. CDR3 amino acids: CASSLGGTVYNSPLHF. Written as DNA, the CDR3 is TGTGCCAGCAGCTTAGGGGGGACAGTCTATAATTCACCCCTCCACTTT.

In its sample, this clone was seen a few times. The chain has TRBV5-1 and TRBJ2-1; D gene ambiguous. V lost 0 bases, J lost 7 bases, and 11 bases lay in between. CDR1 SGHRS and CDR2 YFSETQ come from the germline V gene. CDR3 length: 14 residues. The CDR3 spells CASSLDRIVNEQFF. DNA for the CDR3: TGCGCCAGCAGCTTGGATCGGATAGTAAATGAGCAGTTCTTC.

The chain joins TRBV4-2 to TRBJ1-6, with TRBD1 as a possible D gene (5 bases). The CDR3 sequence is 15 residues long. Trimming took off 0 bases at V and 5 bases at J, with 8 bases between the two ends. Germline CDR1 and CDR2: LGHNA and YNFKEQ. The CDR3 DNA is TGTGCCAGCAGCCAAGATAAGGGGCATAATTCACCCCTCCACTTT. Encoded protein: CASSQDKGHNSPLHF.

The chain links TRBV14 to TRBJ2-2; no clear D. This CDR3 spans 15 amino acids. V lost 1 base and J 6 bases, leaving 12 bases between the germline ends. Germline-derived CDR1 and CDR2 are SGHDN and FVKESK. The CDR3 sequence: CASSQVRTDAGELFF. The DNA of the CDR3 is TGTGCCAGCAGCCAAGTCCGAACGGACGCCGGGGAGCTGTTTTTT.

This chain joins TRBV5-4 and TRBJ1-4; D is possibly TRBD1 (6 bases). The CDR3 has 15 residues. Germline-derived CDR1 and CDR2 are SGHNT and YYREEE (reference sequence). V was trimmed by 7 bases and J by 4 bases, leaving 17 bases between them. The CDR3 coding sequence is TGTGCCAGCTCGGCCCCGGGGGCCGGTAATGAAAAACTGTTTTTT. It encodes CASSAPGAGNEKLFF.

The genes are TRBV13 and TRBJ1-1; D perhaps matches TRBD1 (6 bases). The CDR3 is 17 amino acids. Per the germline V gene, CDR1 is PRHDT and CDR2 is FYEKMQ (reference sequence). V was clipped by 4 bases and J by 2 bases, with 20 bases between them. The CDR3 sequence is CASSYTTTGTHNTEAFF. Written as DNA, the CDR3 is TGTGCCAGCAGCTACACCACCACAGGGACCCATAACACTGAAGCTTTCTTT.

This clone has just a few counts. This sequence joins TRBV4-3 and TRBJ2-7; a possible D gene is TRBD1 (7 bases). Trimming removed 0 bases from V and 2 bases from J, with 14 bases in between. Germline values: CDR1 LGHNA, CDR2 YSLEER. The CDR3 runs 16 residues. The CDR3 DNA is TGCGCCAGCAGCCAAGATGGGCCAGGGGGGCCCTACGAGCAGTACTTC. Amino acids: CASSQDGPGGPYEQYF.